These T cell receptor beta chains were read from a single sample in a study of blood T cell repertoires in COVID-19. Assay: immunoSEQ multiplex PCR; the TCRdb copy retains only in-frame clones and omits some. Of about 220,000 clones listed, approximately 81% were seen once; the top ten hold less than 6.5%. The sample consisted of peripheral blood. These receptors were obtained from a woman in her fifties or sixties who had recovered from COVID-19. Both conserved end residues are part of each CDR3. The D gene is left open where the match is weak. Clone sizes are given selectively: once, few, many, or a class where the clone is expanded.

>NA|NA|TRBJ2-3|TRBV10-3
CAISDQRKSTDTQYF
TGTGCCATCAGTGACCAGCGGAAAAGCACAGATACGCAGTATTTT
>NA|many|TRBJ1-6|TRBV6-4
CASSDGRDNSPLHF
TGTGCCAGCAGTGATGGCAGGGATAATTCACCCCTCCACTTT
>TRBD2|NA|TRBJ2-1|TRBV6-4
CASSDGTSGNEQFF
TGTGCCAGCAGTGACGGGACTAGCGGCAATGAGCAGTTCTTC
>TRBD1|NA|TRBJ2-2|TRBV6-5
CASRGQGVTGELFF
TGTGCCAGCAGGGGACAGGGGGTAACCGGGGAGCTGTTTTTT
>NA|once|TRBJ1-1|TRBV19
CASSRGREMNTEAFF
TGTGCCAGTAGTAGGGGCAGGGAAATGAACACTGAAGCTTTCTTT
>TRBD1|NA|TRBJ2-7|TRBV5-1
CASSMVFPGQGIHEQYF
TGCGCCAGCAGCATGGTATTTCCGGGACAGGGTATCCACGAGCAGTACTTC
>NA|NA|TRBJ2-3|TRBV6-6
CASTHGEPTAEYF
TGTGCCAGCACCCACGGGGAGCCAACCGCGGAGTATTTT
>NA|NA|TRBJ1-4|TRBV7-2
CASSLNAGKGEKLFF
TGTGCCAGCAGCTTAAATGCAGGGAAGGGGGAAAAACTGTTTTTT
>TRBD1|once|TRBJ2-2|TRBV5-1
CASSLAGRGPVTGELFF
TGCGCCAGCAGCTTGGCCGGCAGGGGGCCGGTCACCGGGGAGCTGTTTTTT
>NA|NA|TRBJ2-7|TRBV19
CASSIGAGEQYF
TGTGCCAGTAGTATTGGGGCGGGGGAGCAGTACTTC
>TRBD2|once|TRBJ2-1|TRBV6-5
CASTTSGGNEQFF
TGTGCCAGCACTACTAGCGGGGGGAATGAGCAGTTCTTC
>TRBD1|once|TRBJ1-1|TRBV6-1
CASSEYRGNTEAFF
TGTGCCAGCAGTGAGTACAGGGGGAACACTGAAGCTTTCTTT
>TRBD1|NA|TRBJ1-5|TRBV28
CASHPTGGIKPQHF
TGTGCCAGCCATCCCACAGGGGGCATTAAGCCCCAGCATTTT
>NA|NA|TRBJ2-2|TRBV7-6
CASNPQTVNTGELFF
TGTGCCAGCAACCCCCAGACAGTGAACACCGGGGAGCTGTTTTTT
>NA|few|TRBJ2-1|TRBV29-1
CSVRTDYNEQFF
TGCAGCGTCCGGACAGATTACAATGAGCAGTTCTTC
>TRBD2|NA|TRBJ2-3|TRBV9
CASGPTSGGFPSTDTQYF
TGTGCCAGCGGGCCTACTAGCGGGGGTTTTCCGAGCACAGATACGCAGTATTTT
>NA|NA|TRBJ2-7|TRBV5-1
CASSLALARGYEQYF
TGCGCCAGCAGCTTGGCTCTGGCGAGAGGCTACGAGCAGTACTTC
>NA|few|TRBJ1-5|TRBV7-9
CASSLQGGNQPQHF
TGTGCCAGCAGCTTACAGGGTGGCAATCAGCCCCAGCATTTT
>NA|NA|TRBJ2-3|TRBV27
CASSLSLQTDTQYF
TGTGCCAGCAGTTTATCGTTGCAGACAGATACGCAGTATTTT
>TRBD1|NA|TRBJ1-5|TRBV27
CASSATGNGYQPQHF
TGTGCCAGCAGCGCGACAGGGAACGGGTATCAGCCCCAGCATTTT
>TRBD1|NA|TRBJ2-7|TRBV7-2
CASSSGTGAEQYF
TGTGCCAGCAGCTCGGGGACAGGGGCCGAGCAGTACTTC
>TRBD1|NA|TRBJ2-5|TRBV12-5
CASGSPRDRGQTQYF
TGTGCTAGTGGTTCCCCCCGGGACAGGGGTCAGACCCAGTACTTC
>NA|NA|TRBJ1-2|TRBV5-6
CASSLAIEGYGYTF
TGTGCCAGCAGCTTGGCCATCGAGGGCTATGGCTACACCTTC
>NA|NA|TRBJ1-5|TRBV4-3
CASSQGALNNQPQHF
TGCGCCAGCAGCCAAGGGGCCCTCAACAATCAGCCCCAGCATTTT
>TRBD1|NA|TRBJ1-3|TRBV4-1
CASSQDGLRQGKGSGNTIYF
TGCGCCAGCAGCCAAGATGGGCTACGACAGGGGAAGGGCTCTGGAAACACCATATATTTT
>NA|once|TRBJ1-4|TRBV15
CATSRESVFTNEKLFF
TGTGCCACCAGCAGAGAATCGGTGTTCACTAATGAAAAACTGTTTTTT
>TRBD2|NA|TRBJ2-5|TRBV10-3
CAISDASGGETQYF
TGTGCCATCAGCGACGCTAGCGGGGGGGAGACCCAGTACTTC
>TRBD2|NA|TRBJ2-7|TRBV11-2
CASSVAGGHSYEQYF
TGTGCCAGCAGTGTAGCGGGGGGGCACTCCTACGAGCAGTACTTC
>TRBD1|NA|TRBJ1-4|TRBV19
CATSGQYNEKLFF
TGTGCCACCTCGGGACAGTATAATGAAAAACTGTTTTTT
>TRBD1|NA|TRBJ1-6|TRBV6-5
CASSSPGTGADSPLHF
TGTGCCAGCAGTTCCCCCGGGACAGGGGCGGATTCACCCCTCCACTTT
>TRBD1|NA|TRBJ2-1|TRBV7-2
CASRVNWLPRQGSYNEQFF
TGTGCCAGCAGGGTAAACTGGCTGCCGCGACAGGGCTCCTACAATGAGCAGTTCTTC
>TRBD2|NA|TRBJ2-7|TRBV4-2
CASSQDLGTSGYEQYF
TGTGCCAGCAGCCAAGATCTTGGGACTAGCGGCTACGAGCAGTACTTC
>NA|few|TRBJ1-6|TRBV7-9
CASSSGHGLAPLHF
TGTGCCAGCAGCTCAGGACACGGTCTGGCACCCCTCCACTTT
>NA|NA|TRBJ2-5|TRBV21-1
CASSKGGSGMSQETQYF
TGTGCCAGCAGCAAAGGAGGTAGCGGGATGTCCCAAGAGACCCAGTACTTC
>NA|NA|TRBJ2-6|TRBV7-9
CASSSRAGANVLTF
TGTGCCAGCAGCTCACGAGCCGGGGCCAACGTCCTGACTTTC
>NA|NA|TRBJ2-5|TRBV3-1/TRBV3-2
CASSQTLQETQYF
TGTGCCAGCAGCCAGACTTTACAAGAGACCCAGTACTTC
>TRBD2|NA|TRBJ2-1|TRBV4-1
CASSQLWTSGGGYNEQFF
TGCGCCAGCAGCCAACTTTGGACTAGCGGGGGGGGTTACAATGAGCAGTTCTTC
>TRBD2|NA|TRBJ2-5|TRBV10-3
CAISVGTSVWETQYF
TGTGCCATCAGTGTCGGGACTAGCGTATGGGAGACCCAGTACTTC
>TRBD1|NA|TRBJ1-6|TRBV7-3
CASSLSRGRPQRPHSPLHF
TGTGCCAGCAGCTTAAGCAGGGGGCGACCCCAACGACCCCATTCACCCCTCCACTTT
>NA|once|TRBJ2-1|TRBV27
CASSLRSWNEQFF
TGTGCCAGCAGTTTAAGGAGCTGGAATGAGCAGTTCTTC
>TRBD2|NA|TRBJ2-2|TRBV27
CASSRLAANTGELFF
TGTGCCAGCAGTCGACTAGCGGCGAACACCGGGGAGCTGTTTTTT
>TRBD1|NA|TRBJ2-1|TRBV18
CASSHTRTGGLDEQFF
TGTGCCAGCTCACACACACGGACAGGGGGCCTTGATGAGCAGTTCTTC
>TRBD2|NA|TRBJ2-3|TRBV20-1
CSASNGGAPTDTQYF
TGCAGTGCTAGTAACGGGGGGGCCCCGACAGATACGCAGTATTTT
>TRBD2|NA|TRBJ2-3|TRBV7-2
CASSLRAGAPSRTDTQYF
TGTGCCAGCAGCTTACGAGCGGGGGCTCCCTCTCGCACAGATACGCAGTATTTT
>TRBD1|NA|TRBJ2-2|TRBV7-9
CASSLVQGASTGELFF
TGTGCCAGCAGCTTAGTGCAGGGGGCCAGCACCGGGGAGCTGTTTTTT